This T cell receptor beta chain appears in the sequencing data of a study of a mutant IDH1 vaccine in newly diagnosed glioma. The CDR3 totals 14 residues. Germline V lookup: CDR1 SNHLY, CDR2 FYNNEI. V dropped 8 bases and J dropped 5 bases, with 18 bases sitting between them. Time point indicated: baseline, week 1 (first vaccination visit). Described treatment: pre-vaccination baseline after standard-of-care therapy. Profiled with immunoSEQ multiplex PCR; TCRdb holds only in-frame clones, not every one. There are about 88,000 clones in the sample; around 79% occur only once, and around 5% lies in the top ten.

The sequence was obtained from a man aged 35 to 55 with glioma. Some clones in this sample may be carry-over from other donors' samples. The chain joins TRBV2 to TRBJ1-1; possible D gene TRBD1, 5 bases. The specimen comprised PBMCs, sampled from a glioma patient treated with radiotherapy, temozolomide or both. CDR3 amino acids: CASGSGGGGTEAFF. The CDR3 DNA is TGTGCCAGCGGGTCGGGTGGGGGAGGAACTGAAGCTTTCTTT. Looking up the rest from reference TRBV2 and TRBJ1-1 gives the full variable domain: EPEVTQTPSHQVTQMGQEVILRCVPISNHLYFYWYRQILGQKVEFLVSFYNNEISEKSEIFDDQFSVERPDGSNFTLKIRSTKLEDSAMYFCASGSGGGGTEAFFGQGTRLTVV.